What follows describes a single T cell receptor (beta chain). The specificity of this receptor is unknown. Per-nucleotide qualities are absent, and no much larger clonotype sits a single base away. These data originate in a study of OX40 agonist ivuxolimab in advanced cancers. Regarding the study in general: Ivuxolimab, which targeted the costimulatory receptor OX40 (CD134), was an agonistic, fully human IgG2 monoclonal antibody. Intravenous ivuxolimab was administered to patients every 2 weeks at six dose levels: 0.01, 0.1, 0.3, 1.5, 3 and 10 mg/kg. Of the 50 to 55 patients in dose escalation, some 20 had hepatocellular carcinoma, approximately 15 had melanoma, 9 had renal cell carcinoma and 9 had head and neck cancer. A male proportion of under 85% and a mean age of approximately 58 years, ranging from about 20 to 79, were recorded for the dose-escalation cohort. Prior anti-PD-1, anti-PD-L1 or anti-CTLA-4 therapy was permitted, and about two fifths of dose-escalation patients had received checkpoint inhibitors. Three dose-escalation patients achieved partial responses, one with hepatocellular carcinoma and two with cutaneous melanoma. Peripheral TCRbeta sequencing aimed to test whether ivuxolimab altered TCR sequence diversity and caused clonal T-cell expansion. The paper reports the monotherapy dose-escalation portion (N of about 47 patients) of the phase I ivuxolimab trial.

Findings and caveats that apply to the study as a whole: Antigen specificity was not determined for the clonally expanded peripheral T cells. After ivuxolimab, CD8+ T cells had more expanded clones than CD4+ T cells on average. Low levels of normalized T-cell clonal expansion were also seen in some patients who did not respond. At doses from 0.1 to 3.0 mg/kg, clonal expansion was seen in both CD4+ and CD8+ blood T cells between baseline and week 6. In partial responders in the 0.1-3.0 mg/kg groups, normalized peripheral clonal expansion was found to be among the lowest, especially among CD8+ T cells.

The trial excluded patients who had a history of autoimmune disease or who were on systemic immunosuppression. Peripheral blood for TCR sequencing was drawn from every dose cohort at baseline, at cycle 4 day 1 and at cycle 7 day 1. Samples were obtained from an open-label, multicenter, first-in-human phase I dose-escalation trial of ivuxolimab. Adults with locally advanced or metastatic melanoma, renal cell, hepatocellular, or head and neck squamous cell carcinoma were enrolled in the trial. Before TCR sequencing, CD4+ T cells and CD8+ T cells from peripheral blood were sorted into separate populations. Genomic DNA was isolated from the sorted cells so that the TCRbeta CDR3 region could be sequenced. The immunoSEQ Assay was used to sequence the TCRbeta CDR3 regions. This immuneACCESS table, as held by TCRdb, lists in-frame sequences with V and J called but not all clones. Of the missing ones, under half trace to an unresolved V gene in checked studies; the others have no known cause. The sample table holds almost 80,000 clones, of which roughly 84% were seen once. Jointly, the top ten make up roughly 0.25% of the sample.

This sequence was found in an adult with an advanced solid tumor such as melanoma, head and neck, liver or kidney cancer. This specimen consisted of CD4+ or CD8+ T cells sorted from blood, obtained in a trial of the OX40 agonist ivuxolimab.

The CDR3 protein: CASSHRVGGVGGYTF. The nucleotides read TGTGCCAGCAGCCACCGCGTAGGGGGCGTTGGAGGCTACACCTTC. Recombination joined TRBV5-4 with TRBJ1-2, with 7 junctional bases fitting TRBD1. The CDR3 goes from the cysteine to the phenylalanine over 15 residues. Only CDR3 DNA is held: 45 bases, read in frame from base 1. Here V drops 4 bases and J drops 8 bases, and the junction holds 14 bases not matched to any gene. The germline V gene (reference sequence) supplies CDR1 SGHNT and CDR2 YYREEE.